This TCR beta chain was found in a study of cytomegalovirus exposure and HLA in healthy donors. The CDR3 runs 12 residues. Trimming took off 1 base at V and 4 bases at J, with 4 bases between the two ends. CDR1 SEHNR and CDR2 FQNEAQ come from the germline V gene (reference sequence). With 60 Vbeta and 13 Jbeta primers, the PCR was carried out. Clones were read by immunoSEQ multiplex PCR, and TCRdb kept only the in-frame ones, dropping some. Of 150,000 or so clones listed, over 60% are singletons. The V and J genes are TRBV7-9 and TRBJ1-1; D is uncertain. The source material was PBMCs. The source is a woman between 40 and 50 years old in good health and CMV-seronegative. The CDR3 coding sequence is TGTGCCAGCAGCTTAGGGCTCACTGAAGCTTTCTTT. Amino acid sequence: CASSLGLTEAFF.